This TCR beta chain was captured in a study of cytomegalovirus exposure and HLA in healthy donors. The study's findings and limits: The tendency of first-cohort TCR clusters to co-occur in the 130 or so validation repertoires was identified by a subsequent analysis.

Assay: immunoSEQ multiplex PCR; the TCRdb copy retains only in-frame clones and omits some. The table includes some 130,000 clones, almost 85% detected once. To note about this clone: Its target is not known.

The germline CDR1 and CDR2 sequences are SGHRS and YFSETQ. This CDR3 is 15 amino acids long. V lost 6 bases and J lost 1, with 16 bases in between. The clonotype was recovered from a young man in good health and CMV-seropositive. The chain combines TRBV5-1 with TRBJ1-1, with D possibly matching TRBD1 (5 bases). The sample was PBMCs. The CDR3 here is CASNRRPGGNTEAFF. CDR3 DNA sequence: TGCGCCAGCAACCGGAGACCGGGGGGGAACACTGAAGCTTTCTTT.